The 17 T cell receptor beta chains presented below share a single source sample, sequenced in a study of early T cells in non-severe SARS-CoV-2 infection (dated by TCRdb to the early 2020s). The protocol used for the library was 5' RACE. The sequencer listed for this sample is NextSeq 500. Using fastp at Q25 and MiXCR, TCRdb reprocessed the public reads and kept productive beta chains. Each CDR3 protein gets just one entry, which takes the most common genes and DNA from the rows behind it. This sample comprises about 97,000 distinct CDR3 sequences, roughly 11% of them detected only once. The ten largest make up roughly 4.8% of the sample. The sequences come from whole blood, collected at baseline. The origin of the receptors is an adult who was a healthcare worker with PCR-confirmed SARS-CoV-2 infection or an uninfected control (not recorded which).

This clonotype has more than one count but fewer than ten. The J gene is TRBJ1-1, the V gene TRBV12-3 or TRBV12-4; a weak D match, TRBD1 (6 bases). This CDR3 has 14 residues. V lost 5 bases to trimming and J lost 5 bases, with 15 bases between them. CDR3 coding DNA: TGTGCCAGCAGTCCCCGCAGGGGCGTTACTGAAGCTTTCTTT. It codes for CASSPRRGVTEAFF.

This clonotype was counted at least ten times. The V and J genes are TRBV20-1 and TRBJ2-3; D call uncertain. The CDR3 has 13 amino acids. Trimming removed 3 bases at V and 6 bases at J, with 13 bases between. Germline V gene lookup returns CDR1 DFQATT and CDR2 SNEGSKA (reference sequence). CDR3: CSASLVFADTQYF. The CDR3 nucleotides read TGCAGTGCTAGCCTCGTCTTCGCGGATACGCAGTATTTT.

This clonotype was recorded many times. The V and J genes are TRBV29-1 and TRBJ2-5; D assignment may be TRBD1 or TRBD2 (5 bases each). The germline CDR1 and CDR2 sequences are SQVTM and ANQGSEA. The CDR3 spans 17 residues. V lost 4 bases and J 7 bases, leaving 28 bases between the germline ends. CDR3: CSVGSFITPPARGTQYF. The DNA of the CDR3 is TGCAGCGTTGGGTCATTCATCACGCCCCCAGCGAGGGGGACCCAGTACTTC.

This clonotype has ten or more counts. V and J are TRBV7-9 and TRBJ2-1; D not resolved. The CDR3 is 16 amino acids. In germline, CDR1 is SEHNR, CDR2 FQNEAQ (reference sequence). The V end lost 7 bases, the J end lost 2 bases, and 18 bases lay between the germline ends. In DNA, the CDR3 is TGTGCCAGCACTATCGACATCAGCCGACCCTACAATGAGCAGTTCTTC. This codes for CASTIDISRPYNEQFF.

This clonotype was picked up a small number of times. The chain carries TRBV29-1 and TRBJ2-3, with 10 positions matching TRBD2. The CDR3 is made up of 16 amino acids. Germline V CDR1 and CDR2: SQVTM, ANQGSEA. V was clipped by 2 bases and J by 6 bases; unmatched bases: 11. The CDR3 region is CSVEYWLAGDPDTQYF. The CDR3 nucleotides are TGCAGCGTTGAATATTGGCTAGCGGGAGATCCCGATACGCAGTATTTT.

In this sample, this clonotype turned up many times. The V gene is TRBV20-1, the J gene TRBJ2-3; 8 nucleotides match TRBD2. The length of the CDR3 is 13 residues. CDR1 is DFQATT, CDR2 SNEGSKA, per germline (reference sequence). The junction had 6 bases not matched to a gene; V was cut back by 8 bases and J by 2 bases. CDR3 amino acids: CSWSGGDTDTQYF. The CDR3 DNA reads TGCAGTTGGAGCGGGGGAGACACAGATACGCAGTATTTT.

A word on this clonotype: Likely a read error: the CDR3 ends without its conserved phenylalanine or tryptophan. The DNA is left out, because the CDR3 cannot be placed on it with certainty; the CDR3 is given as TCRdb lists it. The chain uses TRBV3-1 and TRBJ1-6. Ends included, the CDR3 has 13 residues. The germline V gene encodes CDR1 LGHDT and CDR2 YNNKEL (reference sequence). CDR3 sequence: CASTGIFGSPLQL.

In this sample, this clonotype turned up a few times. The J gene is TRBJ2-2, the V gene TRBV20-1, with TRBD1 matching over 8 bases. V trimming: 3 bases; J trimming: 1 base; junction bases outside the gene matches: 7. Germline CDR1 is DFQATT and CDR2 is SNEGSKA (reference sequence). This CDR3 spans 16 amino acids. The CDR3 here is CSASSPGTGNTGELFF. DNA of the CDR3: TGCAGTGCTAGTTCCCCCGGGACAGGGAACACCGGGGAGCTGTTTTTT.

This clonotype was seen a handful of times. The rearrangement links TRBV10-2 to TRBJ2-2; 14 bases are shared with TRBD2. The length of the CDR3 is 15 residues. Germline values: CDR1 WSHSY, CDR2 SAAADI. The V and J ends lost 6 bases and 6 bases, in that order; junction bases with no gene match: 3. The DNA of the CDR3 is TGCGCCAGCAGCCGGGGACTAGCGGGAGCCGGGGAGCTGTTTTTT. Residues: CASSRGLAGAGELFF.

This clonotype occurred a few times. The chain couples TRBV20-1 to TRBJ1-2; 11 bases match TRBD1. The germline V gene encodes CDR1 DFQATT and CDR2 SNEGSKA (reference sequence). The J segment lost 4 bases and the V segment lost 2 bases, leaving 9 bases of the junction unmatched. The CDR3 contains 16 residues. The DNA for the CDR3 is TGCAGTGCTAGAAGCGGGACAGGGGGTAGGGGCTATGGCTACACCTTC. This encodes CSARSGTGGRGYGYTF.

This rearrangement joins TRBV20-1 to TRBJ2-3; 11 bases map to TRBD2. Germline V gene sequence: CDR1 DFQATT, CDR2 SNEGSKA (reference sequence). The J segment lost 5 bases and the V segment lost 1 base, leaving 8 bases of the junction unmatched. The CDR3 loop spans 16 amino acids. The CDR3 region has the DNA TGCAGTGCTAGAGGGCGCCTAGCGGGAGGTGGAGATACGCAGTATTTT. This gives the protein CSARGRLAGGGDTQYF.

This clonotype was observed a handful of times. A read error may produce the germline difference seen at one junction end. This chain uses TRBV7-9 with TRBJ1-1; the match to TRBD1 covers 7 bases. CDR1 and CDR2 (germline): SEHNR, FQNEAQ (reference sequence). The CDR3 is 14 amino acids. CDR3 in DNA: TGTGCCAGCAGCCCCATGACAGGGAACACTCAAGCTTTCTTT. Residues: CASSPMTGNTQAFF.

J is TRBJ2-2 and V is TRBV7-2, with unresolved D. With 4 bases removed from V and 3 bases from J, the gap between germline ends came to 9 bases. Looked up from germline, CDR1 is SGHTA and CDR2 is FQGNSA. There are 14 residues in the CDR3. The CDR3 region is CASSSGPHTGELFF. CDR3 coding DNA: TGTGCCAGCAGCTCGGGTCCACACACCGGGGAGCTGTTTTTT. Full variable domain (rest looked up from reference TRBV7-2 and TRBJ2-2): GAGVSQSPSNKVTEKGKDVELRCDPISGHTALYWYRQSLGQGLEFLIYFQGNSAPDKSGLPSDRFSAERTGGSVSTLTIQRTQQEDSAVYLCASSSGPHTGELFFGEGSRLTVL.

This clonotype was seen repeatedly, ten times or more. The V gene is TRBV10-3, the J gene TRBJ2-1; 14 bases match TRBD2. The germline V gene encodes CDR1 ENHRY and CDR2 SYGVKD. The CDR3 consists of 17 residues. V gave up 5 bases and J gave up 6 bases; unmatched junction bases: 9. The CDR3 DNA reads TGTGCCATCAGTACGACTAGCGGGGGGGCGATCCTCAATGAGCAGTTCTTC. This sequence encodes CAISTTSGGAILNEQFF.

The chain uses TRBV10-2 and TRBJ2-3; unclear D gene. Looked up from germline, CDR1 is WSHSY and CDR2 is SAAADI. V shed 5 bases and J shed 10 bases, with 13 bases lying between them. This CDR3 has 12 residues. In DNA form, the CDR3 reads TGCGCCAGCAGTCCGACTGGTGATTCGCAGTATTTT. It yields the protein CASSPTGDSQYF.

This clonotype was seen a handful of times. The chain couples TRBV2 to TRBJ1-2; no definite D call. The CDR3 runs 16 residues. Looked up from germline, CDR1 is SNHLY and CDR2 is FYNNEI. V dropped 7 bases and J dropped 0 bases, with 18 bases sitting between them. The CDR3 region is CASTDDTYEANYGYTF. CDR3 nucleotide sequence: TGTGCCAGCACTGATGACACCTACGAAGCTAACTATGGCTACACCTTC.

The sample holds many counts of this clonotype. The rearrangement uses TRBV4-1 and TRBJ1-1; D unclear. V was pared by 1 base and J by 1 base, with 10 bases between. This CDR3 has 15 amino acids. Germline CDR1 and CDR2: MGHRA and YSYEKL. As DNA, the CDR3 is TGCGCCAGCAGCCAAGTTCTAAGGGAGAACACTGAAGCTTTCTTT. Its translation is CASSQVLRENTEAFF.